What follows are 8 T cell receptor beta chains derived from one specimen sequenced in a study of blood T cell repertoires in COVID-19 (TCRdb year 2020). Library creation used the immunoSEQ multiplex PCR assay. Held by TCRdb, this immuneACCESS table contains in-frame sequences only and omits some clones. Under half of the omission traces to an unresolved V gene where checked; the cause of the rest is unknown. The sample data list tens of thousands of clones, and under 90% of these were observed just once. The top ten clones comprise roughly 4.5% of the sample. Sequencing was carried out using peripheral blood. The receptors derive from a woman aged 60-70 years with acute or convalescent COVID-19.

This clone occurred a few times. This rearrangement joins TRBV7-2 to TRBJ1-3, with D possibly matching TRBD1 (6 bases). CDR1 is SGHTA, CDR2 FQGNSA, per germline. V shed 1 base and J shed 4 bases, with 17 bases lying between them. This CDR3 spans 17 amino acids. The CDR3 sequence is CASSLVGTKKGGNTIYF. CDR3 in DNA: TGTGCCAGCAGCTTAGTAGGGACAAAAAAAGGGGGAAACACCATATATTTT.

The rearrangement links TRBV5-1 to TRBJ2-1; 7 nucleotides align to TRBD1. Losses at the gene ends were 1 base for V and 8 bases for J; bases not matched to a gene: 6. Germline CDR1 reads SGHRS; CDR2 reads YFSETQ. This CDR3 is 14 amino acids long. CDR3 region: CASSLWDRQDEQFF. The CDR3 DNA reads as TGCGCCAGCAGCTTGTGGGACAGACAGGATGAGCAGTTCTTC.

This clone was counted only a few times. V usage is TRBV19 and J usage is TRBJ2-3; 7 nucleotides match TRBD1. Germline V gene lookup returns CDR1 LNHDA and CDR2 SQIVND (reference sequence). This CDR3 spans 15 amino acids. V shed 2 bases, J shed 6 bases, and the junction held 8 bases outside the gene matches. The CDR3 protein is CASSILAGGEDTQYF. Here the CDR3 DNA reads TGTGCCAGTAGTATATTGGCAGGGGGTGAGGATACGCAGTATTTT.

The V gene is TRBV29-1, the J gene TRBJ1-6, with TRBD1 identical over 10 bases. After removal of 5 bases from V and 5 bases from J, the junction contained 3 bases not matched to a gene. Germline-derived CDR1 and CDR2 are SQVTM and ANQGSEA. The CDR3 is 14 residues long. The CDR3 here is CSVRDRGNNSPLHF. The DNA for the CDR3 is TGCAGCGTTAGGGACAGGGGCAATAATTCACCCCTCCACTTT.

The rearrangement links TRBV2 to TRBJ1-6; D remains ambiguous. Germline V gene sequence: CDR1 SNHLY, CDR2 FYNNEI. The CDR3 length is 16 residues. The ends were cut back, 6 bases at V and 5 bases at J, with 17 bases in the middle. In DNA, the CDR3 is TGTGCCAGCAGGCAATTACAGAATACCAATAATTCACCCCTCCACTTT. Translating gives CASRQLQNTNNSPLHF.

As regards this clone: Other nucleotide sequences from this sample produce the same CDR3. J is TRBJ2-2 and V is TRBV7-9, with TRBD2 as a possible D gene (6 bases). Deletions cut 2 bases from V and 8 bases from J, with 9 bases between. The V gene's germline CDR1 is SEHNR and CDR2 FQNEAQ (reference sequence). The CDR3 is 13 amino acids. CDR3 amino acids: CASSLTGVGELFF. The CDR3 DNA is TGTGCCAGCAGCTTAACGGGGGTTGGGGAGCTGTTTTTT.

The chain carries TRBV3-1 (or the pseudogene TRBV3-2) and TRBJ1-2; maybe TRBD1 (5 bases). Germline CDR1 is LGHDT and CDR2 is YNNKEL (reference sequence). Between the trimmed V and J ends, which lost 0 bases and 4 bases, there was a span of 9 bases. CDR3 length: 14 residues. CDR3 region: CASSQESGLYGYTF. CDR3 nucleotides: TGTGCCAGCAGCCAAGAATCAGGGCTCTATGGCTACACCTTC.

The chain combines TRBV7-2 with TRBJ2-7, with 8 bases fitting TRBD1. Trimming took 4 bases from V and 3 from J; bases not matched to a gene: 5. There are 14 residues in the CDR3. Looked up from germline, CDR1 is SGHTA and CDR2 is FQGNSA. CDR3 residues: CASSSSGGDYEQYF. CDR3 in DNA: TGTGCCAGCAGCTCATCAGGGGGCGACTACGAGCAGTACTTC.